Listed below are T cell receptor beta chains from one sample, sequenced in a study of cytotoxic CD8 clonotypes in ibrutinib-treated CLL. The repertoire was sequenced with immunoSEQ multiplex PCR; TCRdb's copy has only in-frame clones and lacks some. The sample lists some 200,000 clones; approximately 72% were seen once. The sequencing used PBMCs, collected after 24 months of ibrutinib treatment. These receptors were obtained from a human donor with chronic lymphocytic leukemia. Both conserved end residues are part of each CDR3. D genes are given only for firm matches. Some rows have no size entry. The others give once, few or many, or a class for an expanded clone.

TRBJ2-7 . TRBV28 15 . CASSPPLRPLKEQYF TGTGCCAGCAGTCCACCCCTGCGCCCGCTTAAAGAGCAGTACTTC
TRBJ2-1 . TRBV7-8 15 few CASSQDSSSYNEQFF TGTGCCAGCAGCCAAGACTCGAGCTCCTACAATGAGCAGTTCTTC
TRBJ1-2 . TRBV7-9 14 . CASSLAAAAYGYTF TGTGCCAGCAGCTTAGCAGCAGCAGCCTATGGCTACACCTTC
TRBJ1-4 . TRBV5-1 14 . CASSLTTSNEKLFF TGCGCCAGCAGCTTAACAACAAGTAATGAAAAACTGTTTTTT
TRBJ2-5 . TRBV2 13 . CASRRGRFETQYF TGTGCCAGCAGGAGAGGTCGTTTCGAGACCCAGTACTTC
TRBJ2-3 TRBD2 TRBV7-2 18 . CASSSILGLAESTDTQYF TGTGCCAGCAGCTCGATCCTAGGACTAGCGGAGAGCACAGATACGCAGTATTTT
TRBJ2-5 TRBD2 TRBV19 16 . CASSIMGGGPGETQYF TGTGCCAGTAGTATAATGGGGGGAGGGCCTGGAGAGACCCAGTACTTC
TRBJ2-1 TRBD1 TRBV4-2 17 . CASSQEVGQGTYNEQFF TGTGCCAGCAGCCAAGAGGTGGGACAGGGCACATACAATGAGCAGTTCTTC
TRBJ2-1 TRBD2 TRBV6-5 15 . CASSYSGKLYNEQFF TGTGCCAGCAGTTACAGCGGGAAATTGTACAATGAGCAGTTCTTC
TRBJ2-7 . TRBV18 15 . CASSPWTEQIYEQYF TGTGCCAGCTCACCGTGGACAGAGCAAATCTACGAGCAGTACTTC
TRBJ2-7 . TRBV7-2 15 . CASSLAGGRAYEQYF TGTGCCAGCAGCTTAGCCGGGGGTCGAGCCTACGAGCAGTACTTC
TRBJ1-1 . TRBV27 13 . CASSLSPYTEAFF TGTGCCAGCAGTTTATCGCCCTACACTGAAGCTTTCTTT
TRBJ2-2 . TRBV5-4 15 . CASSLEITPTGELFF TGTGCCAGCAGCTTGGAAATTACTCCCACCGGGGAGCTGTTTTTT
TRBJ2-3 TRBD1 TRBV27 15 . CASSSLGQGADTQYF TGTGCCAGCAGTTCCCTCGGACAGGGAGCAGATACGCAGTATTTT
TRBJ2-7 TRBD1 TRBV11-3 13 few CASSWDSSYEQYF TGTGCCAGCAGCTGGGACAGCTCCTACGAGCAGTACTTC
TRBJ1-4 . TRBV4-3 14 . CASSQDSGNEKLFF TGCGCCAGCAGCCAAGATTCTGGGAATGAAAAACTGTTTTTT
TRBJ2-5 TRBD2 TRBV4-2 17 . CASSQTSGRADQETQYF TGTGCCAGCAGCCAAACTAGCGGGAGGGCGGACCAAGAGACCCAGTACTTC
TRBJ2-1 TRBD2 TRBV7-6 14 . CASSFAGGANEQFF TGTGCCAGCAGCTTCGCGGGAGGGGCCAATGAGCAGTTCTTC
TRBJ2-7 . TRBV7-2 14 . CASSLGDSFHEQYF TGTGCCAGCAGTCTGGGGGATTCTTTCCACGAGCAGTACTTC
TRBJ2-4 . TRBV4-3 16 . CASSQQPTVAKNIQYF TGCGCCAGCAGCCAACAACCGACGGTTGCCAAAAACATTCAGTACTTC
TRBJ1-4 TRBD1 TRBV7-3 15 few CASSQTGTGDEKLFF TGTGCCAGCAGCCAAACCGGGACAGGGGATGAAAAACTGTTTTTT
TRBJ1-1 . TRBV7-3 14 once CASSLGHMNTEAFF TGTGCCAGCAGCTTAGGACATATGAACACTGAAGCTTTCTTT
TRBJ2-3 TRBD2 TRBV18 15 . CASSPAAGGTDTQYF TGTGCCAGCTCACCTGCGGCGGGAGGCACAGATACGCAGTATTTT
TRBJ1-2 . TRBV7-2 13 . CASSFNRRYGYTF TGTGCCAGCAGCTTTAACCGCCGCTATGGCTACACCTTC
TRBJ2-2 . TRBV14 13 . CASSRTYGGELFF TGTGCCAGCAGCCGAACGTACGGCGGGGAGCTGTTTTTT
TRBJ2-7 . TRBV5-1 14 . CASSFSGPSYEQYF TGCGCCAGCAGCTTCTCGGGCCCTTCCTACGAGCAGTACTTC
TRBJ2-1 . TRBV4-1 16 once CASSQGKTRFNNEQFF TGCGCCAGCAGCCAAGGAAAGACTCGTTTCAACAATGAGCAGTTCTTC
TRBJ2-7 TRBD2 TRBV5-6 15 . CASSKSGRRYYEQYF TGTGCCAGCAGCAAGAGCGGGAGACGCTACTACGAGCAGTACTTC